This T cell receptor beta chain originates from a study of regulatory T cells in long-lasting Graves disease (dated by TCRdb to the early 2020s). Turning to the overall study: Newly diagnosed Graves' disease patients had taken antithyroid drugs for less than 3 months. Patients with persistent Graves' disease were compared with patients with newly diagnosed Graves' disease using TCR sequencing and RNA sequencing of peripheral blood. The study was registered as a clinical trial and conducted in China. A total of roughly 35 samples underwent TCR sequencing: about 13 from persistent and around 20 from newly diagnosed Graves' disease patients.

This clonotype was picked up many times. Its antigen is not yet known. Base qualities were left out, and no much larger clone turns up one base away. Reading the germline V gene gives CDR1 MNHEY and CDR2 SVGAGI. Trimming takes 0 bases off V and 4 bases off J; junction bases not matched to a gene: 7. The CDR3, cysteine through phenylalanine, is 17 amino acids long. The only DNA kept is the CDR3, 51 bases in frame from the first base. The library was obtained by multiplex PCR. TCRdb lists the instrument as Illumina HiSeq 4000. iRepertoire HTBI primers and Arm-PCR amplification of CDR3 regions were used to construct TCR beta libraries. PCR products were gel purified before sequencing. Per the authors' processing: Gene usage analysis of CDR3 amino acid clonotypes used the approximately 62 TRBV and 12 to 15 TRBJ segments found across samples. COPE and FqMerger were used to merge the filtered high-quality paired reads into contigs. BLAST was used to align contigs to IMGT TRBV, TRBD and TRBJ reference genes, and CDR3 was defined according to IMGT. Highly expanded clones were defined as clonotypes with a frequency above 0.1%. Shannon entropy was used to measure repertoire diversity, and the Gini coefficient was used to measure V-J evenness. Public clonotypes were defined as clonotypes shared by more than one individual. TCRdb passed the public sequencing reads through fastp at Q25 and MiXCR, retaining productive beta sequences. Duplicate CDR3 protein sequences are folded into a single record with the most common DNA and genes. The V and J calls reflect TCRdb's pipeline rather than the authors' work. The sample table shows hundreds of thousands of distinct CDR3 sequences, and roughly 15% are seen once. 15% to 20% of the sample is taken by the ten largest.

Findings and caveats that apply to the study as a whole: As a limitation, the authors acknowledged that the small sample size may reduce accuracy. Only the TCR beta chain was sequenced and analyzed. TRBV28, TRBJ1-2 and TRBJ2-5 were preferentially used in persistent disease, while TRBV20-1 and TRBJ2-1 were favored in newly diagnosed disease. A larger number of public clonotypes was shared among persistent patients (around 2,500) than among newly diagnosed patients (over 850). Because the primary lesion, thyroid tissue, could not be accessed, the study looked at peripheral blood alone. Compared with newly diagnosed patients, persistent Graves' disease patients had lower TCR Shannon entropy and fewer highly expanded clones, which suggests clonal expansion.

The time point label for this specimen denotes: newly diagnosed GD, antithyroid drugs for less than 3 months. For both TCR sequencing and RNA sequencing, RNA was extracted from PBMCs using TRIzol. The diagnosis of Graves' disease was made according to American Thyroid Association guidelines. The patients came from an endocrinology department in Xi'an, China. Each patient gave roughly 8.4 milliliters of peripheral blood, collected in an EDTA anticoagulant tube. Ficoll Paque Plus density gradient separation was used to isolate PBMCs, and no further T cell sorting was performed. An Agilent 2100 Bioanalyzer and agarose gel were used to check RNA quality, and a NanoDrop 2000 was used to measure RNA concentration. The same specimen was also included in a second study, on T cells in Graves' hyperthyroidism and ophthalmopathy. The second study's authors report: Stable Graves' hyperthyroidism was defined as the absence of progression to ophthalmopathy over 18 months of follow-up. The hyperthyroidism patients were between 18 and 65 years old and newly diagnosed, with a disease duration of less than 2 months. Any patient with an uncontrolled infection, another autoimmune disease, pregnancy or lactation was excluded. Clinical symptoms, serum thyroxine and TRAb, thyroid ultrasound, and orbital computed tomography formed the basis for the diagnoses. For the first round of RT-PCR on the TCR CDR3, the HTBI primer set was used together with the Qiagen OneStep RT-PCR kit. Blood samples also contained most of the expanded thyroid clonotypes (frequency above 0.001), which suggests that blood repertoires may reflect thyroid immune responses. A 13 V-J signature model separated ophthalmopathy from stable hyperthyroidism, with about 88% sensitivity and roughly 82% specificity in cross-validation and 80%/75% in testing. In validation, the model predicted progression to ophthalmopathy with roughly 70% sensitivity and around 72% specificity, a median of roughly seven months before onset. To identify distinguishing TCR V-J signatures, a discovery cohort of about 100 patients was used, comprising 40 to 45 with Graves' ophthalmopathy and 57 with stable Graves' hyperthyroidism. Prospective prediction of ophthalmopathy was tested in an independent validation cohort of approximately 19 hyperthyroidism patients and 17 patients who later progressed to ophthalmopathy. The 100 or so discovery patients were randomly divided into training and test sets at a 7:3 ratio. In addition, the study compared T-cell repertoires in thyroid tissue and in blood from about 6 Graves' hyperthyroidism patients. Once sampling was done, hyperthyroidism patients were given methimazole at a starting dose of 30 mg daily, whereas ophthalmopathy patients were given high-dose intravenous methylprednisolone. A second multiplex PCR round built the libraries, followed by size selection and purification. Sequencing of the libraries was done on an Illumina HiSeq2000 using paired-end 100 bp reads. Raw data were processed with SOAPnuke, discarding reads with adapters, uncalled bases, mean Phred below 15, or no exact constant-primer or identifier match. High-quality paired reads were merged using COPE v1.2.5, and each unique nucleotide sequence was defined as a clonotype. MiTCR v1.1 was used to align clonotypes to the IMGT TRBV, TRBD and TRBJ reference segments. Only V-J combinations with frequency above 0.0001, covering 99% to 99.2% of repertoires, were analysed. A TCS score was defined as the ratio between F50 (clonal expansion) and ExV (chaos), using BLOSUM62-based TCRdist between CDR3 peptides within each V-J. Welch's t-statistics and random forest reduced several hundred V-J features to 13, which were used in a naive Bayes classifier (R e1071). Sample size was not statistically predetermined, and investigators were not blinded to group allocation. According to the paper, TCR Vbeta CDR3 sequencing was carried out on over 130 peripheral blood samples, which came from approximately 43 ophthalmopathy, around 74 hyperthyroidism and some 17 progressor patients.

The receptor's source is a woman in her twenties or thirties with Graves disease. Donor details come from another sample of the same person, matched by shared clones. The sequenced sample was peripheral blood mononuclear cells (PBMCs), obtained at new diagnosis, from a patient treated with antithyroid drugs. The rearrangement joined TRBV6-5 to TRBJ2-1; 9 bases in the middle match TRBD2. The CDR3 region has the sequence CASSYSGPSGVYNEQFF. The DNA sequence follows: TGTGCCAGCAGTTACTCGGGTCCTAGCGGGGTTTACAATGAGCAGTTCTTC.